These 3 T cell receptor beta chains came from one sample sequenced in a study of T cells in Graves' hyperthyroidism and ophthalmopathy. Amplification targeted TCR beta CDR3 regions from RNA transcripts. An initial round of RT-PCR targeting the TCR CDR3 relied on the HTBI primer set. One entry per CDR3 protein, called by TCRdb with MiXCR from the multiplex PCR reads. The data hold around 400,000 distinct CDR3 sequences, with roughly 13% observed a single time. Source material: blood. Receptors were obtained from a woman between 18 and 30 years old with Graves' hyperthyroidism.

This clonotype was found a few times. The chain recombines TRBV27 with TRBJ1-3; 9 bases agree with TRBD1. The CDR3 extends over 14 amino acids. Losses at the gene ends were 7 bases for V and 3 bases for J; bases not matched to a gene: 4. CDR1 is MNHEY and CDR2 is SMNVEV in the germline V gene (reference sequence). The CDR3 DNA reads TGTGCCAGCAAACAGGGGGCATTTGGAAACACCATATATTTT. It yields the protein CASKQGAFGNTIYF.

The sample holds many counts of this clonotype. This CDR3 is CASSLDGGKVNEQFF. The CDR3 DNA sequence: TGCGCCAGCAGCTTGGACGGAGGAAAGGTTAATGAGCAGTTCTTC. The gene calls are TRBV5-1 and TRBJ2-1, with TRBD2 as a possible D gene (5 bases). V lost 0 bases and J lost 7, with 14 bases in between. Per germline, CDR1 SGHRS and CDR2 YFSETQ. The CDR3 runs 15 residues.

There are many counts of this clonotype. The gene calls are TRBV5-6 and TRBJ2-7, with a tentative D call TRBD1 (6 bases). Looked up from germline, CDR1 is SGHDT and CDR2 is YYEEEE. V lost 7 bases and J lost 2, with 13 bases in between. This CDR3 region has 13 residues. The DNA for the CDR3 is TGTGCCAGCCGCGGACAGAGTACCTACGAGCAGTACTTC. The encoded protein is CASRGQSTYEQYF.